This T cell receptor beta chain originates from a study of T-cell reconstitution after alpha-beta-depleted transplantation in children. Researchers prepared the TCRbeta library using unique molecular identifiers, the study reports. TCRdb passed the PCR reads through MiXCR, listing each CDR3 protein once. The repertoire consists of 500,000 or so distinct CDR3 sequences, with roughly 33% occurring once and the leading ten covering 2% to 3%. The CDR3 length is 14 residues. The TCR was taken from a human donor who donated a stem cell graft to a child with aplastic anemia. Sequences were derived from PBMCs from the stem cell graft donor, sampled from the stem cell graft. This sequence joins TRBV21-1 and TRBJ2-6; the DNA was not used to check the table's D call, TRBD1. TRBV21-1 counts as a pseudogene. CDR3 sequence: CASKGGSGANVLTF. Written as DNA, the CDR3 is TGTGCCAGCAAAGGGGGCTCTGGGGCCAACGTCCTGACTTTC.